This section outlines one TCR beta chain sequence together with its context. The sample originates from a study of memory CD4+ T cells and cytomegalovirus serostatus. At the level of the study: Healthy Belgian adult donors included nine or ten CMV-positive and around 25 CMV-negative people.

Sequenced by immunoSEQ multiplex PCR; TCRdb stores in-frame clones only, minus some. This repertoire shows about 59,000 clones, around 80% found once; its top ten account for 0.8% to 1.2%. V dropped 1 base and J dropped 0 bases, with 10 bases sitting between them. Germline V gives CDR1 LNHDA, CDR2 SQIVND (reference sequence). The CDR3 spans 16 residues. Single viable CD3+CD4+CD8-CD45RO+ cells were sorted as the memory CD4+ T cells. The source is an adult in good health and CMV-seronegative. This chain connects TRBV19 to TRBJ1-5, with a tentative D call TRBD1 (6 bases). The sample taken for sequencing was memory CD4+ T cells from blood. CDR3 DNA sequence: TGTGCCAGTAGTATAGGGGGGGCGTATAGCAATCAGCCCCAGCATTTT. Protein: CASSIGGAYSNQPQHF.